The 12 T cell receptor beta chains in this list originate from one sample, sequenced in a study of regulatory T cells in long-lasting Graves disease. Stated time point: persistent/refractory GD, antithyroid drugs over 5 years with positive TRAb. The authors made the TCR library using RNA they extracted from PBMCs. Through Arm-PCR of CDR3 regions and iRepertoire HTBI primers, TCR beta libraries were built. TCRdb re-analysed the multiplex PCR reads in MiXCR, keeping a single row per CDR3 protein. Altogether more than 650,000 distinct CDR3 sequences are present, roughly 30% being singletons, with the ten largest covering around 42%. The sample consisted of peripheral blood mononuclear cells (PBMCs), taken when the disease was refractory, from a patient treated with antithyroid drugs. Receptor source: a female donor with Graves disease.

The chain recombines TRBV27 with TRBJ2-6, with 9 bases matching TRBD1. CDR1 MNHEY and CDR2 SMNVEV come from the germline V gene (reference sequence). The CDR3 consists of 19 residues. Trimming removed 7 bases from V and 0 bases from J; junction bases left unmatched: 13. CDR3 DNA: TGTGCCAGCAAGCTTACCGGGACAGGGACCTTCTCTGGGGCCAACGTCCTGACTTTC. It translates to CASKLTGTGTFSGANVLTF.

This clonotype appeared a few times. The CDR3 bases are TGTGCCACCAGCAGTGGGGGGTACCAAGAGACCCAGTACTTC. Translating it yields CATSSGGYQETQYF. The V and J genes are TRBV15 and TRBJ2-5, with a weak D call TRBD2 (6 bases). The germline CDR1 and CDR2 sequences are LNHNV and YYDKDF (reference sequence). The germline V and J ends were trimmed by 3 bases and 0 bases, with 8 bases remaining between them. The CDR3 totals 14 residues.

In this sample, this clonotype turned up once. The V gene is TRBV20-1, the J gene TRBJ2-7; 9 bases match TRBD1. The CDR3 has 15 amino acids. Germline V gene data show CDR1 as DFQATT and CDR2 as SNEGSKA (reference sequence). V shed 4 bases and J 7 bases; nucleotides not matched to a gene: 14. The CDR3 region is CSATPPGQGRREQYF. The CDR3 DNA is TGCAGTGCTACTCCGCCGGGACAGGGTCGGCGAGAGCAGTACTTC.

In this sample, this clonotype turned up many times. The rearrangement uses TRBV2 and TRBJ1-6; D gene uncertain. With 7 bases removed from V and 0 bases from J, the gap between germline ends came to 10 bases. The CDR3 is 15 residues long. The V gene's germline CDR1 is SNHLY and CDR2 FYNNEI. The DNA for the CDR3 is TGTGCCAGCAACCAACAAAGCTCCTATAATTCACCCCTCCACTTT. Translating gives CASNQQSSYNSPLHF.

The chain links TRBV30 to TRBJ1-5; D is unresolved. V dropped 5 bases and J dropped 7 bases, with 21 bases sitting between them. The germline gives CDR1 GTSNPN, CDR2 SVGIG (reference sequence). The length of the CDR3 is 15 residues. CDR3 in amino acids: CAWSSRTVYGQPQHF. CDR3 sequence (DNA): TGTGCCTGGTCTTCCCGGACGGTCTATGGCCAGCCCCAGCATTTT.

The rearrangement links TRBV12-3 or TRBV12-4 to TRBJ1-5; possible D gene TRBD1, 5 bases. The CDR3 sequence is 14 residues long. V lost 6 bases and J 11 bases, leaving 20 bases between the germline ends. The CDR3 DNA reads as TGTGCCAGCAGCGCCGGCCCGGGGGGTCGGGCCCAGCATTTT. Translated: CASSAGPGGRAQHF.

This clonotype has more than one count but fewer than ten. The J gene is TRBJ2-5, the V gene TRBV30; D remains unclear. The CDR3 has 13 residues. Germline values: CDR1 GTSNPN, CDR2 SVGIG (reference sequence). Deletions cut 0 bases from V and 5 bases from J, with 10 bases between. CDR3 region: CAWSVWVSETQYF. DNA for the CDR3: TGTGCCTGGAGTGTATGGGTGTCGGAGACCCAGTACTTC.

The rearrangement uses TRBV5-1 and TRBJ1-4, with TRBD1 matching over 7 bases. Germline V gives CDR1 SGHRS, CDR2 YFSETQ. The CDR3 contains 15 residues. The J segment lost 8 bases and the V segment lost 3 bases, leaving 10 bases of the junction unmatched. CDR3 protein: CASSSQGGRDEKLFF. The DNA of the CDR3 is TGCGCCAGCAGCTCCCAGGGGGGGAGAGACGAAAAACTGTTTTTT.

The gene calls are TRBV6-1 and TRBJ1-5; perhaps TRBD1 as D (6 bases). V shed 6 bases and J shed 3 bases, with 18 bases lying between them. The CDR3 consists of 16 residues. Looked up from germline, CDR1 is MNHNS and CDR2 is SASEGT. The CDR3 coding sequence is TGTGCCAGCAGGGGGGGCCGGAAAGATTACAATCAGCCCCAGCATTTT. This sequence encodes CASRGGRKDYNQPQHF.

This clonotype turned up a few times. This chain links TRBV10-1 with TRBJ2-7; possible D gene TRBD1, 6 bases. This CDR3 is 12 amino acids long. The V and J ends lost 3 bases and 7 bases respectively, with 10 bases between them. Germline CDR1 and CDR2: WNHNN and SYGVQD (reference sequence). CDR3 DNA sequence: TGCGCCAGCAGTGACCAGGGGATGGAGCAGTACTTC. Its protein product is CASSDQGMEQYF.

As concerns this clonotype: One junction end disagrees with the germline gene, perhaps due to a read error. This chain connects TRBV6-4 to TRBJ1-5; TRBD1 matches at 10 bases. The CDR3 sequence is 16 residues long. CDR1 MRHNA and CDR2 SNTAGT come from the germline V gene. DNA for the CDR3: TGTGCCAGCAGTTACTCAGGGACAGGGGCGATCCAGCCCCAGCATTTT. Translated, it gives CASSYSGTGAIQPQHF.

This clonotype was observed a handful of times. CDR3 bases: TGTGCCAGCAGCGTGGGACGGAACCAAGAGACCCAGTACTTC. Translated, it gives CASSVGRNQETQYF. The chain has TRBV9 and TRBJ2-5; D is tentatively TRBD1 or TRBD2 (5 bases each). CDR3 length: 14 amino acids. Trimming removed 2 bases from V and 0 bases from J, with 8 bases in between. Germline V gene lookup returns CDR1 SGDLS and CDR2 YYNGEE.